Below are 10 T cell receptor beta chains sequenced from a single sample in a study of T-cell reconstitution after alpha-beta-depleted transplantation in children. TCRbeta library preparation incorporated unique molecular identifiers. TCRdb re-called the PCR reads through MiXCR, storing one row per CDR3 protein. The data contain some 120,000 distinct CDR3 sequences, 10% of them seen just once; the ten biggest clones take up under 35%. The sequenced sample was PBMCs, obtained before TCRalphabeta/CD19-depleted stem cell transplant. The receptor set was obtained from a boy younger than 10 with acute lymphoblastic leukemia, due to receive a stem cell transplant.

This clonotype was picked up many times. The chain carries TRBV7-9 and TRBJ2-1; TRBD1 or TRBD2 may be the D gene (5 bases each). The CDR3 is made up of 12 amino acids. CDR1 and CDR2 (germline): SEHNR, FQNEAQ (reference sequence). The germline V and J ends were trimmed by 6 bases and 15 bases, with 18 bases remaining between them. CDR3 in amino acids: CASSHRSGRRFF. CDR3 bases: TGTGCCAGCAGTCATCGATCGGGACGGCGGTTCTTC.

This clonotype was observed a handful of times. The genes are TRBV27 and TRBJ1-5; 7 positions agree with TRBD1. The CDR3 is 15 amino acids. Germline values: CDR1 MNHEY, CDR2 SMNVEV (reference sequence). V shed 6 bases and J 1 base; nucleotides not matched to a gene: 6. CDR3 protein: CASSLDRASNQPQHF. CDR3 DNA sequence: TGTGCCAGCAGCCTAGACAGGGCGAGCAATCAGCCCCAGCATTTT.

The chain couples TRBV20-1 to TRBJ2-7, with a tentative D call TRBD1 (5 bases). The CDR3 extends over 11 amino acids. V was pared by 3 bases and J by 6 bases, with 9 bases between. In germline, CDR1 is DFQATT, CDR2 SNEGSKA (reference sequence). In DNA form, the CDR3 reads TGCAGTGCTAGCAAGGGGCCCGAGCAGTACTTC. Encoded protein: CSASKGPEQYF.

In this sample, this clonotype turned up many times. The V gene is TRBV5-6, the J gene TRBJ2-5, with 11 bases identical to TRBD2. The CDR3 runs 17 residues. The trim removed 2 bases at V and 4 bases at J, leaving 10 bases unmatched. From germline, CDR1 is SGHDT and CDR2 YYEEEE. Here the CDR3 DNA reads TGTGCCAGCAGCTTCCTGAATAGCGGGAGGGCGGGAGAGACCCAGTACTTC. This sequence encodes CASSFLNSGRAGETQYF.

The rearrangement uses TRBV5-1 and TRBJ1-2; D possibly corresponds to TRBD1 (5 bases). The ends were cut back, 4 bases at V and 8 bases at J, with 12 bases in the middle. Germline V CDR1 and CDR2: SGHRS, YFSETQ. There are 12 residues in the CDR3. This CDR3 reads CASSEQGVGYTF. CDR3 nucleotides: TGCGCCAGCAGCGAGCAGGGAGTCGGCTACACCTTC.

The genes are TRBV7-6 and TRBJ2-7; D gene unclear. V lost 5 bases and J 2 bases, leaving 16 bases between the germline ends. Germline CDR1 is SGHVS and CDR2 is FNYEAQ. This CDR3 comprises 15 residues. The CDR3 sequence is CASSPPARRPYEQYF. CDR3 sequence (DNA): TGTGCCAGCAGCCCCCCCGCTCGTAGACCCTACGAGCAGTACTTC.

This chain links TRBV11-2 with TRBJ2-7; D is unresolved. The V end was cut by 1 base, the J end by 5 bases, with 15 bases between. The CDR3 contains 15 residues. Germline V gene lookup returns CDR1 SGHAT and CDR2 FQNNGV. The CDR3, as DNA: TGTGCCAGCAGCTTAGTTGGGTCCGTGGTCGACGAGCAGTACTTC. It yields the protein CASSLVGSVVDEQYF.

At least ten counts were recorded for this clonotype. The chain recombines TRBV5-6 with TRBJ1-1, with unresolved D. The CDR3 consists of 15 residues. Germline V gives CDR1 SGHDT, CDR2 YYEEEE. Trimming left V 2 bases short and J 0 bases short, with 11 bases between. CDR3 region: CASSFWRRMNTEAFF. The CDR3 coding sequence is TGTGCCAGCAGCTTTTGGAGGAGAATGAACACTGAAGCTTTCTTT. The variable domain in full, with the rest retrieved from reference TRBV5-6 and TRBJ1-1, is DAGVTQSPTHLIKTRGQQVTLRCSPKSGHDTVSWYQQALGQGPQFIFQYYEEEERQRGNFPDRFSGHQFPNYSSELNVNALLLGDSALYLCASSFWRRMNTEAFFGQGTRLTVV.

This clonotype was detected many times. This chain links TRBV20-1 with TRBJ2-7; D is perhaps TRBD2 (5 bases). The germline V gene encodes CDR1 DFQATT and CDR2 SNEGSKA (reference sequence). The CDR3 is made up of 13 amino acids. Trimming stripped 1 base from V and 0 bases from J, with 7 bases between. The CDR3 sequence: CSARGGSSYEQYF. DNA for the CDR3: TGCAGTGCTAGAGGTGGGAGCTCCTACGAGCAGTACTTC.

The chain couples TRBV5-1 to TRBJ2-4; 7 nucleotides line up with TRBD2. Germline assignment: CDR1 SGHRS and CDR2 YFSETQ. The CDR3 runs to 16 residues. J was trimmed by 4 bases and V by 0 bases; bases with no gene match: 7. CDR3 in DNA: TGCGCCAGCAGCTTGGAAGGGAGCGGGGTAAAAAACATTCAGTACTTC. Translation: CASSLEGSGVKNIQYF.